The TCR beta chain described here comes from a study of blood T cell repertoires in COVID-19. Study-wide background: Italy, Spain and the United States were the sources of the convalescent and acute COVID-19 samples. T cells, B-cell-depleted T cells, or PBMCs provided the cDNA or gDNA that served as material.

How the authors handled the data: From reference gene primer amplification, estimates of nucleated cell counts were derived. Assay: immunoSEQ multiplex PCR; the TCRdb copy retains only in-frame clones and omits some. V, J and clone size derive from that table, while D and trimming were established from the DNA sequence. The data hold under 70,000 clones, with around 90% observed a single time. The CDR3 runs 16 residues. Germline assignment: CDR1 SGHDT and CDR2 YYEEEE. V trimming: 5 bases; J trimming: 4 bases; junction bases outside the gene matches: 12. The rearrangement joins TRBV5-6 to TRBJ2-7; 10 nucleotides align to TRBD2. This sequence originates from an older woman with active or convalescent COVID-19. Sequences were obtained from peripheral blood. This CDR3 reads CASRKRGGLWFYEQYF. The CDR3 DNA is TGTGCCAGCAGAAAGCGGGGGGGCCTTTGGTTTTACGAGCAGTACTTC.